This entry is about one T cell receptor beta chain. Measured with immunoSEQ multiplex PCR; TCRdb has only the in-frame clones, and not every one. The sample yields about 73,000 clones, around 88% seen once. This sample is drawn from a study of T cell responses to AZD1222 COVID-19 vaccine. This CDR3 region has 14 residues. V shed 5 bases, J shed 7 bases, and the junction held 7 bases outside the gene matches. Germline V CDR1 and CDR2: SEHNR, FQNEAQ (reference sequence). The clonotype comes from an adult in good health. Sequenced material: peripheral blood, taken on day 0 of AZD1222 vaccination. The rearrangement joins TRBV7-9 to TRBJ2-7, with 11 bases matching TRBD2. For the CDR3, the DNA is TGTGCCAGCAGCCGGACTAGCGGGTCTCGAGAGCAGTACTTC. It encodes CASSRTSGSREQYF.